This T cell receptor (beta chain) stems from a study of cytomegalovirus exposure and HLA in healthy donors. Study findings and constraints: Most subjects had HLA-A and HLA-B alleles reportedly predicted accurately by TCR beta sequences. Sequencing likely produced, as an artifact, a cluster of highly shared sequence variants. In a later analysis, TCR beta V- and J-gene trimming showed a link to a missense DCLRE1C variant. An analysis done earlier found most TCR beta V segments productive about 87% or about 30% of the time.

Germline V gives CDR1 MNHEY, CDR2 SMNVEV (reference sequence). The length of the CDR3 is 14 residues. Unmatched junction bases numbered 8, after V lost 8 bases and J lost 2 bases. The count of this clone is one. What it binds is not known. Both 60 Vbeta primers and 13 Jbeta primers went into the PCR. TCRdb's table, derived via immunoSEQ multiplex PCR, lists solely in-frame clones and lacks some. The sample yields about 150,000 clones, about 80% seen once. Sequenced sample: PBMCs. This receptor was obtained from a woman aged 40 to 50 in good health and CMV-seronegative. V is TRBV27 and J is TRBJ2-5, with 7 positions matching TRBD2. In DNA, the CDR3 is TGTGCCAGCGCCGGTTGGGGGGGGCAAGAGACCCAGTACTTC. Amino acids: CASAGWGGQETQYF.